Listed below are T cell receptor beta chains from one sample, sequenced in a study of T cell repertoires in cytomegalovirus infection. A single record per CDR3 protein comes from TCRdb applying MiXCR to the reads. The repertoire holds about 830,000 distinct CDR3 sequences, with approximately 29% as singletons. Their recognized antigens are unknown. Sequenced here: cultured CD8+ T cells from PBMCs, sampled from culture after CMV antigen stimulation. These receptors came from a human donor in good health (CMV status not recorded). Some clones in this sample may be carry-over from other donors' samples. Each CDR3 is given with its conserved first and last residue. Each record gives: J gene, V gene, clone size, D gene, CDR3 protein, CDR3 DNA. The D gene is left open where the match is weak. Some rows have no size entry. The others give once, few or many, or a class for an expanded clone.

J: TRBJ1-4
V: TRBV5-5
size: -
D: -
CDR3: CASGLPGQRNEKLFF
DNA: TGTGCCAGCGGCTTGCCGGGACAACGAAATGAAAAACTGTTTTTT

J: TRBJ1-6
V: TRBV15
size: few
D: TRBD1
CDR3: CATSWSDRVNSPLHF
DNA: TGTGCCACCAGTTGGTCTGACAGGGTTAATTCACCCCTCCACTTT

J: TRBJ2-1
V: TRBV9
size: -
D: TRBD2
CDR3: CASSPDVAGAYNEQFF
DNA: TGTGCCAGCAGCCCTGATGTAGCGGGGGCCTACAATGAGCAGTTCTTC

J: TRBJ1-2
V: TRBV5-4
size: -
D: -
CDR3: CASSFGGPIFGYTF
DNA: TGTGCCAGCAGCTTCGGAGGCCCAATATTCGGCTACACCTTC

J: TRBJ2-7
V: TRBV6-1
size: few
D: -
CDR3: CASSEYIGTYEQYF
DNA: TGTGCCAGCAGTGAATATATAGGCACCTACGAGCAGTACTTC

J: TRBJ2-1
V: TRBV9
size: -
D: TRBD2
CDR3: CASERGGDEQFF
DNA: TGTGCCAGTGAGCGGGGGGGTGATGAGCAGTTCTTC

J: TRBJ1-1
V: TRBV27
size: few
D: -
CDR3: CASSLWAGSMNTEAFF
DNA: TGTGCCAGCAGTTTATGGGCAGGGAGCATGAACACTGAAGCTTTCTTT

J: TRBJ1-4
V: TRBV5-1
size: -
D: TRBD1
CDR3: CASSWTTGGFEKLFF
DNA: TGCGCCAGCAGCTGGACGACAGGGGGCTTTGAAAAACTGTTTTTT

J: TRBJ2-1
V: TRBV4-1
size: -
D: -
CDR3: CASSQAAGTLDNEQFF
DNA: TGCGCCAGCAGCCAAGCCGCAGGGACCTTGGACAATGAGCAGTTCTTC

J: TRBJ2-1
V: TRBV12-3/TRBV12-4
size: -
D: -
CDR3: CASSLTQGFNEQFF
DNA: TGTGCCAGCAGCCTCACGCAGGGTTTCAATGAGCAGTTCTTC

J: TRBJ1-5
V: TRBV12-3/TRBV12-4
size: -
D: TRBD1
CDR3: CASSLTGRVSQPQHF
DNA: TGTGCCAGCAGTTTGACAGGGAGAGTAAGTCAGCCCCAGCATTTT

J: TRBJ2-1
V: TRBV24-1
size: few
D: TRBD1
CDR3: CATSAGQGDVEQFF
DNA: TGTGCCACCAGTGCGGGACAGGGGGATGTTGAGCAGTTCTTC

J: TRBJ2-1
V: TRBV20-1
size: -
D: -
CDR3: CSARGEGAWDEQFF
DNA: TGCAGTGCTAGAGGGGAGGGGGCGTGGGATGAGCAGTTCTTC

J: TRBJ2-4
V: TRBV14
size: -
D: TRBD2
CDR3: CASSPSIWTSGGSDIQYF
DNA: TGTGCCAGCAGCCCTTCGATTTGGACTAGCGGGGGCTCAGACATTCAGTACTTC

J: TRBJ2-1
V: TRBV27
size: many
D: TRBD2
CDR3: CATLSPSGEQFF
DNA: TGTGCCACCCTATCCCCTAGCGGGGAGCAGTTCTTC

J: TRBJ1-1
V: TRBV12-3/TRBV12-4
size: -
D: TRBD1
CDR3: CASTLGQGRSTFF
DNA: TGTGCCAGCACCTTAGGACAGGGTCGCTCAACTTTCTTT

J: TRBJ1-1
V: TRBV6-1
size: many
D: TRBD1
CDR3: CASSEQGANTEAFF
DNA: TGTGCCAGCAGTGAACAGGGGGCCAACACTGAAGCTTTCTTT

J: TRBJ1-1
V: TRBV6-6
size: few
D: TRBD1
CDR3: CASSRDRGQTEAFF
DNA: TGTGCCAGCAGTAGAGACAGGGGGCAAACTGAAGCTTTCTTT

J: TRBJ2-5
V: TRBV7-4
size: -
D: -
CDR3: CVSNLGRSDQETQYF
DNA: TGTGTCAGCAACCTAGGCCGGTCAGACCAAGAGACCCAGTACTTC

J: TRBJ1-1
V: TRBV7-6
size: -
D: -
CDR3: CPSSSTGQGTEAFF
DNA: TGTCCCAGCAGCTCCACTGGTCAGGGCACTGAAGCTTTCTTT

J: TRBJ2-1
V: TRBV7-7
size: -
D: TRBD2
CDR3: CASSLAGLASDEQFF
DNA: TGTGCTAGCAGCTTAGCGGGACTAGCGTCCGATGAGCAGTTCTTC

J: TRBJ2-1
V: TRBV19
size: -
D: -
CDR3: CASSTTRGYYNEQFF
DNA: TGTGCCAGTAGTACGACTCGGGGATACTACAATGAGCAGTTCTTC

J: TRBJ2-6
V: TRBV7-8
size: -
D: -
CDR3: CASSFPGERGFGANVLTF
DNA: TGTGCCAGCAGCTTCCCCGGGGAAAGGGGCTTTGGGGCCAACGTCCTGACTTTC

J: TRBJ1-1
V: TRBV19
size: -
D: TRBD1
CDR3: CASDGDRGHGEAFF
DNA: TGTGCCTCAGACGGGGACAGGGGGCATGGTGAAGCTTTCTTT

J: TRBJ2-7
V: TRBV19
size: -
D: -
CDR3: CASSTWGQGNNEQYF
DNA: TGTGCCAGTAGCACCTGGGGGCAGGGGAACAACGAGCAGTACTTC

J: TRBJ1-1
V: TRBV28
size: -
D: -
CDR3: CASTSRDTLNTEAFF
DNA: TGTGCCAGCACCAGCCGGGACACTCTGAACACTGAAGCTTTCTTT

J: TRBJ1-5
V: TRBV19
size: few
D: -
CDR3: CASSIGYGDQPQHF
DNA: TGTGCCAGTAGTATAGGTTATGGAGATCAGCCCCAGCATTTT

J: TRBJ2-2
V: TRBV10-3
size: few
D: TRBD1
CDR3: CATRQTGVTGELFF
DNA: TGTGCCACTAGGCAGACAGGGGTCACCGGGGAGCTGTTTTTT

J: TRBJ2-7
V: TRBV18
size: -
D: -
CDR3: CASSLKGPPGISEQYF
DNA: TGTGCCAGCTCACTAAAGGGGCCTCCGGGGATCTCCGAGCAGTACTTC

J: TRBJ2-5
V: TRBV7-9
size: few
D: TRBD1
CDR3: CASSGGTGRETQYF
DNA: TGTGCCAGCAGTGGCGGGACAGGGAGGGAGACCCAGTACTTC